The clone carrying this T cell receptor (beta chain) occurred many times. As yet, its antigen is unknown. There were TCR beta CDR3 regions amplified from RNA transcripts. When the TCR CDR3 underwent first-round RT-PCR, the HTBI primer set was used. In TCRdb, the multiplex PCR reads were re-called with MiXCR into one record per CDR3 protein. Counted here are 380,000 or so distinct CDR3 sequences, about 14% occurring once; the ten biggest clones make up 20% to 25%. The data belong to a study of T cells in Graves' hyperthyroidism and ophthalmopathy. The study, taken as a whole, reports: The model predicted ophthalmopathy a median approximately 6 months before onset. Most clonotypes expanded in thyroid above 0.001 were likewise present in blood. In the analysis, a 13 V-J model separated ophthalmopathy from stable hyperthyroidism.

V lost 5 bases to trimming and J lost 1 base; unmatched junction nucleotides: 13. CDR3 size: 17 residues. Germline loops: CDR1 MDHEN, CDR2 SYDVKM. Each 10 ml fresh peripheral blood draw supplied the PBMCs. The V and J genes are TRBV28 and TRBJ2-5; TRBD1 aligns across 7 bases. The receptor was isolated from a young man with Graves' hyperthyroidism that later progressed to Graves' ophthalmopathy. Sequencing was done on a sample of blood. The CDR3 DNA sequence: TGTGCCAGCAGTCGAGAGGGGGCGACCTACCCCCAAGAGACCCAGTACTTC. Translation: CASSREGATYPQETQYF.